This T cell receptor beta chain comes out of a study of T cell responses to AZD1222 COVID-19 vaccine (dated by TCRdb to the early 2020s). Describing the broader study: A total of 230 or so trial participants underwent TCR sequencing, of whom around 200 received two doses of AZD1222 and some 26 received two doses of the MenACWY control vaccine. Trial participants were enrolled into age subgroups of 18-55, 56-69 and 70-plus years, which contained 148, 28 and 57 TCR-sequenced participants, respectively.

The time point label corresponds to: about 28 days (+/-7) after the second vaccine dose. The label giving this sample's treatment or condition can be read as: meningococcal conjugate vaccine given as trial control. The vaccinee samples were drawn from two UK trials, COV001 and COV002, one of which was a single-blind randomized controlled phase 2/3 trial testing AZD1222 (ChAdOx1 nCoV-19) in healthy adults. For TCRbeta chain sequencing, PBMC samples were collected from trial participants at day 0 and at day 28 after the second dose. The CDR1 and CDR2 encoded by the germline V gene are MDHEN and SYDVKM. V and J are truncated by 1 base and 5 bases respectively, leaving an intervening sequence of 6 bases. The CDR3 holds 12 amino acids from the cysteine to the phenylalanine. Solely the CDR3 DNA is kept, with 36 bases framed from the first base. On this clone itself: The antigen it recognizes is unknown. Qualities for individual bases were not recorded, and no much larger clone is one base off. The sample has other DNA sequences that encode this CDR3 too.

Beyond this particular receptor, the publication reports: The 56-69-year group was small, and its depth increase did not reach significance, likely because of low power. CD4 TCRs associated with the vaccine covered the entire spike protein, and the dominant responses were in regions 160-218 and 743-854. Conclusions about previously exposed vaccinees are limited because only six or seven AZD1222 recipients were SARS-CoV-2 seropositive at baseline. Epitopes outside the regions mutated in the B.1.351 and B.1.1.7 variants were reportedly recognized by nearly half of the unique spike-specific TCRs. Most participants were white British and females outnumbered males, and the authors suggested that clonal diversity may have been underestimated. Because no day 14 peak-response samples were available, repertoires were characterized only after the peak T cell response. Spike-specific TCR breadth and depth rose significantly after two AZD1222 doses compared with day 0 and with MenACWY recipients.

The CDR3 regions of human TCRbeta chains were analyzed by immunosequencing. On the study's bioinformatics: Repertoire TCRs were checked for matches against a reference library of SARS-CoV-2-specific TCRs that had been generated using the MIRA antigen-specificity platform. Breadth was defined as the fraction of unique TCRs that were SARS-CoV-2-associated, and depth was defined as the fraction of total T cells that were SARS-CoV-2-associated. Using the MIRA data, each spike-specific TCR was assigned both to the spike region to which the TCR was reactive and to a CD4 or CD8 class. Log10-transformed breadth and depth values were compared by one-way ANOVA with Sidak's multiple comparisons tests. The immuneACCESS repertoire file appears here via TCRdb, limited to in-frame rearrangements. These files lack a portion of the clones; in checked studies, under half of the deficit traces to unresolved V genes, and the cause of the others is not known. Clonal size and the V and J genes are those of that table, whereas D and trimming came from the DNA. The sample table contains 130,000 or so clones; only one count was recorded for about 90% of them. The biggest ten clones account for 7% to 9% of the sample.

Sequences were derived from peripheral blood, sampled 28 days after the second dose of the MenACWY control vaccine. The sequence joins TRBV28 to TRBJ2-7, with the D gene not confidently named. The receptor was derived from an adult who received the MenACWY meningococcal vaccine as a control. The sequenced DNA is TGTGCCAGCAGTTTATCACGAGACGAGCAGTACTTC. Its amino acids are CASSLSRDEQYF. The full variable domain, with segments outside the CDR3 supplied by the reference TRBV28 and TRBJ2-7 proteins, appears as DVKVTQSSRYLVKRTGEKVFLECVQDMDHENMFWYRQDPGLGLRLIYFSYDVKMKEKGDIPEGYSVSREKKERFSLILESASTNQTSMYLCASSLSRDEQYFGPGTRLTVT.